The 25 T cell receptor beta chains presented below share a single source sample, sequenced in a study of T cell repertoires in cytomegalovirus infection. These receptors are not linked to any known antigen. From the reads, TCRdb called clonotypes with MiXCR, one entry per CDR3 protein. Of over 250,000 distinct CDR3 sequences in the sample, under 25% were seen once. Sequences were derived from cultured PBMCs, sampled from culture after CMV antigen stimulation. These receptors were taken from a human donor in good health (CMV status not recorded). Some clones in this sample may be carry-over from other donors' samples.

This clonotype was detected only a few times. The chain uses TRBV9 and TRBJ2-7, with 7 bases that match TRBD2. Germline CDR1 and CDR2: SGDLS and YYNGEE. Losses at the gene ends were 0 bases for V and 2 bases for J; bases not matched to a gene: 8. CDR3 length equals 16 residues. CDR3 in amino acids: CASSVGMASGTYEQYF. CDR3 sequence (DNA): TGTGCCAGCAGCGTAGGAATGGCTAGCGGAACCTACGAGCAGTACTTC.

The rearrangement uses TRBV30 and TRBJ1-2, with D possibly TRBD1 on 5 matching bases. CDR3 length equals 13 residues. Looked up from germline, CDR1 is GTSNPN and CDR2 is SVGIG (reference sequence). V dropped 6 bases and J dropped 0 bases, with 11 bases sitting between them. The CDR3 here is CACRDLANYGYTF. The CDR3 DNA sequence: TGTGCCTGTCGGGACCTTGCTAACTATGGCTACACCTTC. The variable domain in full, completed from reference TRBV30 and TRBJ1-2, reads SQTIHQWPATLVQPVGSPLSLECTVEGTSNPNLYWYRQAAGRGLQLLFYSVGIGQISSEVPQNLSASRPQDRQFILSSKKLLLSDSGFYLCACRDLANYGYTFGSGTRLTVV.

This clonotype was counted ten times or more. The chain joins TRBV7-2 to TRBJ1-4; D is undetermined. The CDR3 has 13 amino acids. Deletions cut 3 bases from V and 8 bases from J, with 10 bases between. The germline gives CDR1 SGHTA, CDR2 FQGNSA. This CDR3 reads CASSFQVLEKLFF. The CDR3 DNA reads as TGTGCCAGCAGCTTTCAGGTTTTGGAAAAACTGTTTTTT.

This clonotype was detected many times. The V gene is TRBV7-2, the J gene TRBJ2-1; D gene unclear. This CDR3 contains 15 residues. Trimming took 6 bases from V and 5 from J, leaving 17 bases between them. Per germline, CDR1 SGHTA and CDR2 FQGNSA. The CDR3 DNA reads TGTGCCAGCAGTTTACCCGCCGGTCTTCACAATGAGCAGTTCTTC. Translating it yields CASSLPAGLHNEQFF.

A few counts support this clonotype. This chain links TRBV5-1 with TRBJ2-1, with 10 bases identical to TRBD2. J lost 2 bases, V lost 5 bases, and 7 bases had no gene match. CDR1 is SGHRS and CDR2 is YFSETQ in the germline V gene. The CDR3 loop spans 16 amino acids. CDR3 protein: CASSHLAGATYNEQFF. The CDR3 DNA follows: TGCGCCAGCAGTCACCTAGCGGGGGCAACCTACAATGAGCAGTTCTTC.

Ten or more counts support this clonotype. V gene TRBV7-2 combines with J gene TRBJ2-3, with D possibly TRBD1 on 6 matching bases. Germline V gene lookup returns CDR1 SGHTA and CDR2 FQGNSA. V gave up 5 bases and J gave up 9 bases, with 12 bases separating them. The CDR3 is made up of 12 amino acids. CDR3 bases: TGTGCCAGCAGCACGCACAGGGAGACGCAGTATTTT. Amino acid sequence: CASSTHRETQYF.

The chain is built from TRBV12-3 or TRBV12-4 and TRBJ2-3, with 9 bases fitting TRBD2. The CDR3 length is 16 residues. J was trimmed by 8 bases and V by 1 base; bases with no gene match: 10. CDR3 in amino acids: CASSLVGLAGKFTQYF. DNA for the CDR3: TGTGCCAGCAGTTTAGTAGGGCTAGCGGGAAAGTTTACGCAGTATTTT.

With respect to this clonotype: A much bigger clone sits one base away, suggesting this may be a read error. The chain is built from TRBV7-2 and TRBJ1-1, with 9 bases identical to TRBD1. Germline CDR1 SGHTA, CDR2 FQGNSA. CDR3 length: 14 residues. CDR3 region: CGSSYRGLNTEAFF. The CDR3 nucleotides are TGTGGCAGCAGCTACAGGGGGCTGAACACTGAAGCTTTCTTT.

At least ten counts were recorded for this clonotype. This chain connects TRBV7-2 to TRBJ2-2; TRBD1 might be the D (6 bases). CDR1 and CDR2 (germline): SGHTA, FQGNSA. This CDR3 is 15 amino acids long. Trimming took off 5 bases at V and 0 bases at J, with 10 bases between the two ends. The CDR3 sequence is CASSLDRSNTGELFF. The CDR3 bases are TGTGCCAGCAGCCTAGACAGGTCGAACACCGGGGAGCTGTTTTTT. The full variable domain, rest sourced from reference TRBV7-2 and TRBJ2-2, is GAGVSQSPSNKVTEKGKDVELRCDPISGHTALYWYRQSLGQGLEFLIYFQGNSAPDKSGLPSDRFSAERTGGSVSTLTIQRTQQEDSAVYLCASSLDRSNTGELFFGEGSRLTVL.

The chain employs TRBV12-3 or TRBV12-4 and TRBJ1-1; D might be TRBD1 (5 bases). The V and J ends lost 4 bases and 1 base respectively, with 13 bases between them. CDR3 length: 15 amino acids. The CDR3, as DNA: TGTGCCAGCAGTTCTAGACAGAATTGGAACACTGAAGCTTTCTTT. Translated: CASSSRQNWNTEAFF.

This chain connects TRBV7-2 to TRBJ2-1, with 8 bases matching TRBD2. V dropped 4 bases and J dropped 7; count of bases not matched to a gene: 9. The CDR3 is 15 amino acids. CDR1 and CDR2 (germline): SGHTA, FQGNSA. DNA of the CDR3: TGTGCCAGCAGCTCCAGGATAGCGGGAAGGAATGAGCAGTTCTTC. It translates to CASSSRIAGRNEQFF.

The chain joins TRBV19 to TRBJ2-1; 9 nucleotides align to TRBD2. Germline V lookup: CDR1 LNHDA, CDR2 SQIVND (reference sequence). The CDR3 spans 15 residues. Unmatched junction bases numbered 9, after V lost 3 bases and J lost 9 bases. The CDR3: CASSITSGRFTEQFF. In nucleotides, the CDR3 is TGTGCCAGTAGTATTACCAGCGGGAGGTTCACTGAGCAGTTCTTC. Using reference TRBV19 and TRBJ2-1 for the parts outside the CDR3, the full variable domain is DGGITQSPKYLFRKEGQNVTLSCEQNLNHDAMYWYRQDPGQGLRLIYYSQIVNDFQKGDIAEGYSVSREKKESFPLTVTSAQKNPTAFYLCASSITSGRFTEQFFGPGTRLTVL.

The chain is built from TRBV10-3 and TRBJ2-1; 8 positions match TRBD2. V trimming: 6 bases; J trimming: 2 bases; junction bases outside the gene matches: 9. The CDR3 is made up of 16 amino acids. CDR1 and CDR2 (germline): ENHRY, SYGVKD. This chain's CDR3 is CAIRDAAGVTYNEQFF. The CDR3 DNA reads as TGTGCCATCAGGGACGCAGCGGGAGTAACCTACAATGAGCAGTTCTTC.

V gene TRBV29-1 combines with J gene TRBJ1-5; 7 bases map to TRBD1. V trimming: 3 bases; J trimming: 4 bases; junction bases outside the gene matches: 3. Germline V gene sequence: CDR1 SQVTM, CDR2 ANQGSEA. CDR3 length equals 13 residues. This chain's CDR3 is CSVEGQKNQPQHF. In DNA, the CDR3 is TGCAGCGTTGAGGGACAGAAAAATCAGCCCCAGCATTTT.

The chain recombines TRBV2 with TRBJ2-3; D may match TRBD1 or TRBD2 (5 bases each). The germline V gene has CDR1 SNHLY and CDR2 FYNNEI. This CDR3 is built from 14 residues. V dropped 4 bases and J dropped 1 base, with 9 bases sitting between them. CDR3 nucleotide sequence: TGTGCCAGCAGTGTTGGGGGAGGCACAGATACGCAGTATTTT. Protein sequence: CASSVGGGTDTQYF.

Ten or more counts support this clonotype. The chain recombines TRBV11-3 with TRBJ2-3; D tentatively fits TRBD1 or TRBD2 (5 bases each). The CDR3 covers 14 residues. CDR1 is SGHNT, CDR2 YENEEA, per germline. Trimming stripped 4 bases from V and 2 bases from J, with 10 bases between. CDR3 DNA: TGTGCCAGCAGCTCACGGGACCTCACAGATACGCAGTATTTT. It yields the protein CASSSRDLTDTQYF. Full variable domain (rest looked up from reference TRBV11-3 and TRBJ2-3): EAGVVQSPRYKIIEKKQPVAFWCNPISGHNTLYWYLQNLGQGPELLIRYENEEAVDDSQLPKDRFSAERLKGVDSTLKIQPAELGDSAVYLCASSSRDLTDTQYFGPGTRLTVL.

V and J are TRBV5-4 and TRBJ2-1, with TRBD2 matching 13 bases. Germline CDR1 reads SGHNT; CDR2 reads YYREEE (reference sequence). This CDR3 is 16 amino acids long. Unmatched junction bases numbered 9, after V lost 4 bases and J lost 8 bases. The CDR3 region is CASSQGGTSGIDEQFF. In nucleotides, the CDR3 is TGTGCCAGCAGCCAAGGCGGGACTAGCGGGATAGATGAGCAGTTCTTC.

Ten or more counts support this clonotype. V gene TRBV6-1 combines with J gene TRBJ2-7; D remains ambiguous. Trimming pared 5 bases from V and 6 bases from J, leaving 8 bases between. Germline CDR1 reads MNHNS; CDR2 reads SASEGT. CDR3 length: 11 residues. CDR3 sequence: CASSRPLEQYF. The CDR3 nucleotides read TGTGCCAGCAGTAGACCCCTCGAGCAGTACTTC.

V usage is TRBV5-4 and J usage is TRBJ2-6; 7 nucleotides agree with TRBD2. Germline lookup yields CDR1 SGHNT and CDR2 YYREEE (reference sequence). J lost 0 bases, V lost 5 bases, and 8 bases had no gene match. This CDR3 is 17 amino acids long. The CDR3 loop is CASSLGGGSSGANVLTF. The CDR3 DNA sequence: TGTGCCAGCAGTCTCGGCGGGGGTAGCTCTGGGGCCAACGTCCTGACTTTC. Complete variable domain (other parts from reference TRBV5-4 and TRBJ2-6): ETGVTQSPTHLIKTRGQQVTLRCSSQSGHNTVSWYQQALGQGPQFIFQYYREEENGRGNFPPRFSGLQFPNYSSELNVNALELDDSALYLCASSLGGGSSGANVLTFGAGSRLTVL.

This clonotype was counted only a few times. The V and J genes are TRBV5-4 and TRBJ2-2, with D perhaps matching TRBD2 (6 bases). The CDR3 has 18 residues. Looked up from germline, CDR1 is SGHNT and CDR2 is YYREEE (reference sequence). Trimming left V 0 bases short and J 5 bases short, with 20 bases between. DNA for the CDR3: TGTGCCAGCAGCTTGGGAGTTGGCGGAGGGCCGGGGACCGGGGAGCTGTTTTTT. Translated: CASSLGVGGGPGTGELFF. Full variable domain (remainder filled in from reference TRBV5-4 and TRBJ2-2): ETGVTQSPTHLIKTRGQQVTLRCSSQSGHNTVSWYQQALGQGPQFIFQYYREEENGRGNFPPRFSGLQFPNYSSELNVNALELDDSALYLCASSLGVGGGPGTGELFFGEGSRLTVL.

This clonotype was observed a few times. This rearrangement joins TRBV5-4 to TRBJ2-7, with TRBD2 as a possible D gene (6 bases). V was clipped by 3 bases and J by 5 bases, with 15 bases between them. The CDR3 contains 14 residues. Per germline, CDR1 SGHNT and CDR2 YYREEE (reference sequence). The CDR3 region has the DNA TGTGCCAGCAGCTGGGGTAGACTAGACAACGAGCAGTACTTC. The encoded protein is CASSWGRLDNEQYF.

Ten or more counts support this clonotype. The rearrangement links TRBV7-2 to TRBJ2-3; D gene uncertain. V was clipped by 2 bases and J by 10 bases, with 16 bases between them. Germline V lookup: CDR1 SGHTA, CDR2 FQGNSA. The CDR3 has 14 residues. CDR3 amino acids: CASSLSAWQDAQYF. CDR3 nucleotide sequence: TGTGCCAGCAGCTTAAGCGCTTGGCAGGATGCGCAGTATTTT.

The chain joins TRBV29-1 to TRBJ2-2, with D perhaps TRBD1 (7 bases). Per the germline V gene, CDR1 is SQVTM and CDR2 is ANQGSEA. Trimming shortened V by 6 bases and J by 5 bases, and 16 bases separated the two germline ends. The CDR3 is 14 amino acids. The CDR3 is CSVRWTGLTGELFF. In nucleotides, the CDR3 is TGCAGCGTCCGTTGGACAGGACTAACCGGGGAGCTGTTTTTT.

This clonotype showed up just a few times. This sequence joins TRBV25-1 and TRBJ1-1; 9 nucleotides line up with TRBD1. CDR1 MGHDK and CDR2 SYGVNS come from the germline V gene. The CDR3 consists of 16 residues. J gave up 1 base and V 4 bases, and 7 bases lay outside the gene matches. CDR3 in DNA: TGTGCCAGCAGTGGTCTCCCGGACAGGGGGAACACTGAAGCTTTCTTT. Its protein is CASSGLPDRGNTEAFF.

The chain couples TRBV12-3 or TRBV12-4 to TRBJ2-1; perhaps TRBD2 as D (5 bases). V was shortened by 3 bases and J by 0 bases, with 9 bases between the two germline ends. The CDR3 contains 15 residues. The CDR3 DNA follows: TGTGCCAGCAGTTTTGCACGGGGCTCCTACAATGAGCAGTTCTTC. Translated, it gives CASSFARGSYNEQFF.